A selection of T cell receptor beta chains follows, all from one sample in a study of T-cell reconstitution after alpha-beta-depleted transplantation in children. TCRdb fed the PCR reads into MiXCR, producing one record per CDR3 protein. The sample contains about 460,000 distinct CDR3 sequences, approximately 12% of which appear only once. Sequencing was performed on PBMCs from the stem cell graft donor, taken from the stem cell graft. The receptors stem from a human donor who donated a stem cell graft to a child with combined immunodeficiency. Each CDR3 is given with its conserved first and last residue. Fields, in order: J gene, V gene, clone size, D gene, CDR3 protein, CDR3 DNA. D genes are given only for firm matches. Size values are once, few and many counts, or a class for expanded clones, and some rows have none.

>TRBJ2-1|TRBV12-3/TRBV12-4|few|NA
CASMSGSSYNEQFF
TGTGCCAGCATGTCAGGGAGCTCCTACAATGAGCAGTTCTTC
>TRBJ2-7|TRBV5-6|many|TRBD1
CASSSTGAPYEQYF
TGTGCCAGCAGCTCCACAGGGGCCCCCTACGAGCAGTACTTC
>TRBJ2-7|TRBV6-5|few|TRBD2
CASSYSGGDYEQYF
TGTGCCAGCAGTTACTCGGGGGGGGACTACGAGCAGTACTTC
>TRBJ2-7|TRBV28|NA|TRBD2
CASSASGALSSYEQYF
TGTGCCAGCAGTGCTAGCGGGGCCCTTTCCTCCTACGAGCAGTACTTC
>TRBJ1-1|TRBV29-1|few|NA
CSVGRDTEAFF
TGCAGCGTTGGGAGGGACACTGAAGCTTTCTTT
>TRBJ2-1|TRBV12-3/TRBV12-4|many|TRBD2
CASTILAGAWFF
TGTGCCAGCACCATACTAGCGGGAGCTTGGTTCTTC
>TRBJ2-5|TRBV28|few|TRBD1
CAGAEQGKKTQYF
TGTGCCGGGGCCGAACAGGGGAAAAAGACCCAGTACTTC
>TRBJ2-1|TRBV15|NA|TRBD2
CATSRDVLAGVKEQFF
TGTGCCACCAGCAGAGATGTCCTAGCGGGAGTAAAAGAGCAGTTCTTC
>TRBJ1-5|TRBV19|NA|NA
CASTPTNSNQPQHF
TGTGCCAGTACCCCGACAAATAGCAATCAGCCCCAGCATTTT
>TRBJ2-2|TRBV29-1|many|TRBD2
CSVARLAGENTGELFF
TGCAGCGTGGCTAGACTAGCGGGAGAGAACACCGGGGAGCTGTTTTTT
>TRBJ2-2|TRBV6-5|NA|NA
CASSYSPSYNTGELFF
TGTGCCAGCAGTTACTCACCCAGCTACAACACCGGGGAGCTGTTTTTT
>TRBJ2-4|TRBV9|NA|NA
CASSPEDSSAGNIQYF
TGTGCCAGCAGCCCAGAGGACAGTTCTGCAGGAAACATTCAGTACTTC
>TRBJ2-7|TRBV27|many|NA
CASSLSPGGYSYEQYF
TGTGCCAGCAGTTTATCGCCCGGTGGTTACTCCTACGAGCAGTACTTC
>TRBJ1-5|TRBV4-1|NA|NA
CASSQDRRGLGQPQHF
TGCGCCAGCAGCCAAGATAGAAGGGGGTTAGGTCAGCCCCAGCATTTT
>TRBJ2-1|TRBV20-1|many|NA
CSARGARGRYNEQFF
TGCAGTGCTAGAGGCGCCCGGGGCCGATACAATGAGCAGTTCTTC
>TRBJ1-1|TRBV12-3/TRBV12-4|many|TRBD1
CASSPREGGLTEAFF
TGTGCCAGCAGTCCTCGAGAAGGGGGCTTAACTGAAGCTTTCTTT
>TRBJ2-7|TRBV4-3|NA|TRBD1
CASSQEAGQETYEQYF
TGCGCCAGCAGCCAAGAAGCAGGACAGGAGACCTACGAGCAGTACTTC
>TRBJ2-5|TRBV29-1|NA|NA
CSVDGRGEKTQYF
TGCAGCGTAGACGGCAGGGGCGAGAAGACCCAGTACTTC
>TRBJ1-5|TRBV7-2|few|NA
CASSFGGEGQPQHF
TGTGCCAGCAGCTTTGGGGGGGAAGGTCAGCCCCAGCATTTT
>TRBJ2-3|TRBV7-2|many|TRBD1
CASSSWTGGTDTQYF
TGTGCCAGCAGTTCCTGGACAGGGGGAACAGATACGCAGTATTTT
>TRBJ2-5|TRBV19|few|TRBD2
CASSTTRLAGGETQYF
TGTGCCAGTAGTACAACTAGACTAGCGGGGGGAGAGACCCAGTACTTC
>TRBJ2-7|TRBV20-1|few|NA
CSARASQGPYSYEQYF
TGCAGTGCTAGAGCCTCTCAAGGTCCCTACTCCTACGAGCAGTACTTC
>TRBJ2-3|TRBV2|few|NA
CASSRGEFSTDTQYF
TGTGCCAGCTCTCGAGGGGAATTTAGCACAGATACGCAGTATTTT
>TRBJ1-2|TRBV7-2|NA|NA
CASSLEQIYGYTF
TGTGCCAGCAGCTTAGAACAGATCTATGGCTACACCTTC
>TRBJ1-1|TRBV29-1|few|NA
CSVSTARTEAFF
TGCAGCGTTTCAACGGCTCGGACTGAAGCTTTCTTT
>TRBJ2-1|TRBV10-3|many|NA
CAISESTGSSYNEQFF
TGTGCCATCAGTGAGTCGACGGGGAGCTCCTACAATGAGCAGTTCTTC